This TCR beta chain appears in the sequencing data of a study of PD-1 blockade in classical Hodgkin lymphoma. V dropped 6 bases and J dropped 1 base, with 13 bases sitting between them. This CDR3 is built from 14 residues. Germline CDR1 is SGDLS and CDR2 is YYNGEE. The assay was immunoSEQ multiplex PCR, and TCRdb's table has in-frame clones only and misses some. The data contain approximately 58,000 clones, 85% to 95% of them singletons. Each patient's relapse followed autologous stem cell transplantation, and brentuximab vedotin exposure varied. Sample: peripheral blood mononuclear cells (PBMCs), taken before the second cycle of nivolumab. This chain connects TRBV9 to TRBJ1-2, with D possibly being TRBD1 (6 bases). The receptor was derived from a human donor with classical Hodgkin lymphoma. CDR3 DNA sequence: TGTGCCAGCAACCTACAGGGAGATAACTATGGCTACACCTTC. Its protein is CASNLQGDNYGYTF.